This TCR beta chain emerged from a study of CD8+CD57+ T cells in acquired aplastic anemia. Study-level information: An average of roughly 3.2 ug of DNA was obtained from sorted CD4+ and CD8+ cells.

This clonotype occurred many times. Genomic DNA, serving as template, underwent TCR beta VDJ and CDR3 profiling. TCRdb fed the reads into MiXCR, producing one record per CDR3 protein. Here the sample spans 170,000 or so distinct CDR3 sequences, 48% being singletons. Previously, flow cytometry had revealed CD8+CD57+ cell expansion in the patients chosen for sequencing. The patients all had a severe acquired aplastic anemia diagnosis. Each patient gave a blood sample that was collected before any therapy had been received. Trimming removed 7 bases from V and 2 bases from J, with 15 bases in between. Germline CDR1 reads MNHNS; CDR2 reads SASEGT. The CDR3 runs 14 residues.

Input material: sorted CD4+, CD8+, or CD8+CD57+ T cells (not recorded which) from PBMCs. This chain links TRBV6-1 with TRBJ2-7; D could derive from TRBD1 or TRBD2 (5 bases each). The TCR sequence derives from a human donor with aplastic anemia. CDR3 protein: CASIARGGPYEQYF. The CDR3 DNA reads TGTGCCAGCATTGCTCGGGGCGGCCCCTACGAGCAGTACTTC.